These 7 T cell receptor beta chains came from one sample sequenced in a study of CD8+CD57+ T cells in acquired aplastic anemia. The template for TCR beta VDJ and CDR3 sequence profiling was genomic DNA. TCRdb reanalysed the reads using MiXCR and keeps one entry per CDR3 protein. The profile shows some 280,000 distinct CDR3 sequences, roughly three fifths of them singletons. Sequences were obtained from sorted CD4+, CD8+, or CD8+CD57+ T cells (not recorded which) from PBMCs. Receptor source: a human donor with severe aplastic anemia or a healthy control (not recorded which).

This chain links TRBV29-1 with TRBJ2-5; possibly TRBD1 for D (6 bases). This CDR3 region has 12 residues. Germline CDR1 SQVTM, CDR2 ANQGSEA. V lost 1 base, J lost 4 bases, and 7 bases lay in between. The DNA of the CDR3 is TGCAGCGTTGAAGGGGGGCTAGAGACCCAGTACTTC. Translating gives CSVEGGLETQYF.

This clonotype was seen at least ten times. This chain links TRBV5-1 with TRBJ2-1; 11 bases are a match to TRBD2. The trim removed 4 bases at V and 5 bases at J, leaving 8 bases unmatched. Germline assignment: CDR1 SGHRS and CDR2 YFSETQ. The length of the CDR3 is 16 residues. The CDR3 region is CASSARLAGGNNEQFF. CDR3 nucleotide sequence: TGCGCCAGCAGCGCCCGTCTAGCGGGGGGAAACAATGAGCAGTTCTTC.

This clonotype has more than one count but fewer than ten. The chain carries TRBV20-1 and TRBJ2-7; tentative D call: TRBD2 (6 bases). Between the trimmed V and J ends, which lost 6 bases and 5 bases, there was a span of 17 bases. This CDR3 has 13 amino acids. The germline V gene encodes CDR1 DFQATT and CDR2 SNEGSKA (reference sequence). CDR3 nucleotide sequence: TGCAGTGCAAAGGAAGGGGAGGACCACGAGCAGTACTTC. Its translation is CSAKEGEDHEQYF.

The chain recombines TRBV2 with TRBJ2-7, with a possible D match to TRBD1 (6 bases). CDR3 length: 13 residues. Per germline, CDR1 SNHLY and CDR2 FYNNEI. Trimming stripped 3 bases from V and 5 bases from J, with 11 bases between. CDR3 region: CASSDRGLDEQYF. Here the CDR3 DNA reads TGTGCCAGCAGTGACAGGGGATTGGACGAGCAGTACTTC.

Of note for this clonotype: Since the CDR3 does not end with the conserved phenylalanine or tryptophan, this likely comes from a read error. It is unclear where the CDR3 begins or ends on the DNA, so no DNA is shown, and the CDR3 is as TCRdb lists it. This chain links TRBV7-2 with TRBJ1-4; TRBD1, as called in the table, went unchecked against the DNA. The CDR3 spans 10 amino acids, including both terminal residues. The germline V gene encodes CDR1 SGHTA and CDR2 FQGNSA. The CDR3 loop is CASSVDLGVP.

The gene calls are TRBV15 and TRBJ1-1; perhaps TRBD1 as D (5 bases). The length of the CDR3 is 14 residues. Trimming stripped 8 bases from V and 5 bases from J, with 18 bases between. The germline V gene encodes CDR1 LNHNV and CDR2 YYDKDF (reference sequence). The CDR3 loop reads CATGGGVDDTEAFF. The DNA of the CDR3 is TGTGCCACCGGCGGAGGGGTTGATGATACTGAAGCTTTCTTT.

The sample holds a few counts of this clonotype. The chain has TRBV6-5 and TRBJ2-7; D gene uncertain. The CDR3 has 15 residues. Germline assignment: CDR1 MNHEY and CDR2 SVGAGI. With 2 bases removed from V and 0 bases from J, the gap between germline ends came to 11 bases. The CDR3: CASSYGAANSYEQYF. Here the CDR3 DNA reads TGTGCCAGCAGTTACGGCGCCGCCAACTCCTACGAGCAGTACTTC.